Following are 27 T cell receptor beta chains from one sample sequenced in a study of blood T cell repertoires in COVID-19. Sequencing was performed with immunoSEQ multiplex PCR; in TCRdb, only in-frame clones are kept and a portion is missing. The data show under 150,000 clones, roughly four fifths seen once. The specimen sequenced was peripheral blood. The receptors come from a human donor in a cohort sampled during active COVID-19.

The chain joins TRBV25-1 to TRBJ2-7; 7 bases match TRBD1. J was trimmed by 4 bases and V by 6 bases; bases with no gene match: 6. Germline CDR1 MGHDK, CDR2 SYGVNS. CDR3 size: 13 residues. The CDR3 reads CASRVGGGYEQYF. In DNA form, the CDR3 reads TGTGCCAGCAGGGTAGGGGGCGGTTACGAGCAGTACTTC.

The gene calls are TRBV6-6 and TRBJ1-3; D gene uncertain. The CDR3 extends over 13 amino acids. The germline CDR1 and CDR2 sequences are MNHNY and SVGAGI (reference sequence). V lost 2 bases and J 5 bases, leaving 7 bases between the germline ends. DNA of the CDR3: TGTGCCAGCAGTTACGCGCCAAGAAACACCATATATTTT. Protein sequence: CASSYAPRNTIYF.

The CDR3 DNA reads as TGTGCCAGCAGTTACTCGAACGGGAACACCGGGGAGCTGTTTTTT. Protein product: CASSYSNGNTGELFF. The gene calls are TRBV6-5 and TRBJ2-2; D uncertain. The CDR3 has 15 amino acids. Per the germline V gene, CDR1 is MNHEY and CDR2 is SVGAGI. V gave up 0 bases and J gave up 1 base, with 6 bases separating them.

This chain uses TRBV6-5 with TRBJ2-3; 8 bases line up with TRBD1. CDR3 size: 15 residues. J lost 0 bases, V lost 2 bases, and 1 base had no gene match. Germline CDR1 and CDR2: MNHEY and SVGAGI. The CDR3 nucleotides read TGTGCCAGCAGTTACCAGGGGGCAAGCACAGATACGCAGTATTTT. Amino acids: CASSYQGASTDTQYF.

This rearrangement joins TRBV6-1 to TRBJ2-5, with D possibly TRBD1 on 5 matching bases. CDR3 length equals 17 residues. In germline, CDR1 is MNHNS, CDR2 SASEGT. Trimming took off 1 base at V and 5 bases at J, with 20 bases between the two ends. CDR3 in DNA: TGTGCCAGCAGTGAAGGAATTGCACGGATCAAGGGGGAGACCCAGTACTTC. It codes for CASSEGIARIKGETQYF.

The rearrangement links TRBV5-6 to TRBJ2-3, with D maybe TRBD2 (6 bases). This CDR3 comprises 14 residues. From germline, CDR1 is SGHDT and CDR2 YYEEEE. The V end was cut by 5 bases, the J end by 2 bases, with 12 bases between. CDR3 sequence: CASSRGAYTDTQYF. CDR3 sequence (DNA): TGTGCCAGCAGTCGCGGGGCCTACACAGATACGCAGTATTTT.

CDR3 in amino acids: CASSFRTDQETQYF. The CDR3 nucleotides are TGCGCCAGCAGCTTCAGGACAGACCAAGAGACCCAGTACTTC. This sequence joins TRBV5-1 and TRBJ2-5; perhaps TRBD1 as D (6 bases). CDR3 length equals 14 residues. Per germline, CDR1 SGHRS and CDR2 YFSETQ. V lost 2 bases and J lost 0, with 8 bases in between.

The V gene is TRBV4-2, the J gene TRBJ2-7; 8 bases fit TRBD1. V trimming: 2 bases; J trimming: 0 bases; junction bases outside the gene matches: 3. This CDR3 region has 15 residues. Germline values: CDR1 LGHNA, CDR2 YNFKEQ. CDR3 protein: CASSQSTGGSYEQYF. The CDR3 coding sequence is TGTGCCAGCAGCCAATCCACAGGGGGCTCCTACGAGCAGTACTTC.

The CDR3 region is CASDPGTPYNEQFF. The CDR3 nucleotides are TGTGCCAGTGACCCTGGGACACCCTACAATGAGCAGTTCTTC. The rearrangement links TRBV19 to TRBJ2-1; tentatively, D is TRBD1 (6 bases). Germline CDR1 LNHDA, CDR2 SQIVND (reference sequence). This CDR3 contains 14 residues. V shed 8 bases and J shed 2 bases, with 13 bases lying between them.

The CDR3 loop reads CASSSLEGAGELFF. CDR3 sequence (DNA): TGCGCCAGCAGTTCCCTGGAGGGCGCCGGGGAGCTGTTTTTT. The chain couples TRBV5-1 to TRBJ2-2, with D possibly being TRBD2 (6 bases). Per germline, CDR1 SGHRS and CDR2 YFSETQ. Deletions cut 5 bases from V and 6 bases from J, with 14 bases between. The CDR3 covers 14 residues.

The V call is TRBV5-6, the J call TRBJ2-5; 7 nucleotides match TRBD2. This CDR3 has 15 amino acids. V lost 2 bases and J lost 4; bases outside the gene matches: 8. Germline V gives CDR1 SGHDT, CDR2 YYEEEE. In nucleotides, the CDR3 is TGTGCCAGCAGCTTCGCGGGAGTTCTCCCAGAGACCCAGTACTTC. It is translated as CASSFAGVLPETQYF.

The V gene is TRBV28, the J gene TRBJ1-4, with a possible D match to TRBD1 (5 bases). In germline, CDR1 is MDHEN, CDR2 SYDVKM. The CDR3 consists of 16 residues. Trimming cost V 2 bases and J 1 base, with 11 bases left between them. The CDR3 loop is CASSLGGAQTNEKLFF. The CDR3 bases are TGTGCCAGCAGTTTAGGAGGGGCGCAAACTAATGAAAAACTGTTTTTT.

The J gene is TRBJ2-4, the V gene TRBV7-6, with D possibly matching TRBD1 (5 bases). The CDR3 extends over 13 amino acids. V was cut by 3 bases and J by 6 bases, with 9 bases left in between. Germline V lookup: CDR1 SGHVS, CDR2 FNYEAQ. CDR3 DNA sequence: TGTGCCAGCAGCTTGGGGCAGGGAAACATTCAGTACTTC. This encodes CASSLGQGNIQYF. Complete variable domain (other parts from reference TRBV7-6 and TRBJ2-4): GAGVSQSPRYKVTKRGQDVALRCDPISGHVSLYWYRQALGQGPEFLTYFNYEAQQDKSGLPNDRFSAERPEGSISTLTIQRTEQRDSAMYRCASSLGQGNIQYFGAGTRLSVL.

The genes are TRBV5-5 and TRBJ2-5, with unresolved D. Trimming left V 0 bases short and J 4 bases short, with 16 bases between. Germline-derived CDR1 and CDR2 are SGHKS and YYEKEE (reference sequence). This CDR3 has 16 residues. CDR3 DNA: TGTGCCAGCAGCTTGGCCGAGAGTCAGGTTGGAGAGACCCAGTACTTC. Residues: CASSLAESQVGETQYF. Drawing the rest from reference TRBV5-5 and TRBJ2-5, the complete variable domain is DAGVTQSPTHLIKTRGQQVTLRCSPISGHKSVSWYQQVLGQGPQFIFQYYEKEERGRGNFPDRFSARQFPNYSSELNVNALLLGDSALYLCASSLAESQVGETQYFGPGTRLLVL.

V usage is TRBV12-3 or TRBV12-4 and J usage is TRBJ2-7, with 9 bases matching TRBD1. The CDR3 loop spans 13 amino acids. J gave up 2 bases and V 5 bases, and 1 base lay outside the gene matches. CDR3 protein: CASSGQGTYEQYF. The CDR3 region has the DNA TGTGCCAGCAGTGGACAGGGGACCTACGAGCAGTACTTC.

J is TRBJ2-2 and V is TRBV27; 14 positions match TRBD2. The trim removed 7 bases at V and 0 bases at J, leaving 10 bases unmatched. This CDR3 region has 19 residues. The V gene's germline CDR1 is MNHEY and CDR2 SMNVEV (reference sequence). CDR3 nucleotides: TGTGCCAGCACCCTTCAGACTAGCGGGGGGGAAACGAACACCGGGGAGCTGTTTTTT. Translating it yields CASTLQTSGGETNTGELFF.

The chain is built from TRBV5-1 and TRBJ2-7; D perhaps matches TRBD2 (5 bases). V was shortened by 4 bases and J by 6 bases, with 8 bases between the two germline ends. Germline-derived CDR1 and CDR2 are SGHRS and YFSETQ. This CDR3 is built from 11 residues. The CDR3 is CASSVAGEQYF. CDR3 bases: TGCGCCAGCAGCGTCGCGGGCGAGCAGTACTTC.

Comments on this clone: Other DNA sequences within the sample encode an identical CDR3. The chain employs TRBV12-3 or TRBV12-4 and TRBJ2-5, with D unclear. This CDR3 contains 11 residues. V lost 3 bases to trimming and J lost 4 bases, with 3 bases between them. CDR3 residues: CASSFRETQYF. The CDR3, as DNA: TGTGCCAGCAGTTTCAGAGAGACCCAGTACTTC.

This clone was seen only once. The gene calls are TRBV5-6 and TRBJ2-3; D is undetermined. CDR1 and CDR2 (germline): SGHDT, YYEEEE. The CDR3 is 14 residues long. V lost 0 bases to trimming and J lost 2 bases, with 7 bases between them. In nucleotides, the CDR3 is TGTGCCAGCAGCTTGGGGCTGCACACAGATACGCAGTATTTT. Its protein is CASSLGLHTDTQYF.

The chain combines TRBV10-2 with TRBJ1-6, with 9 bases identical to TRBD1. The CDR3 extends over 15 amino acids. Germline V gives CDR1 WSHSY, CDR2 SAAADI. The V and J ends lost 3 bases and 10 bases, in that order; junction bases with no gene match: 7. In nucleotides, the CDR3 is TGCGCCAGCAGTGATCCCGGGACAGGGCTGTCACCCCTCCACTTT. This translates into CASSDPGTGLSPLHF.

The chain has TRBV6-6 and TRBJ2-7, with D possibly being TRBD2 (5 bases). The CDR3 contains 13 residues. CDR1 and CDR2 from the germline V gene are MNHNY and SVGAGI (reference sequence). Trimming took 5 bases from V and 3 from J, leaving 11 bases between them. CDR3 in amino acids: CASSRLFLYEQYF. As DNA, the CDR3 is TGTGCCAGCAGTCGACTATTCCTCTACGAGCAGTACTTC.

The chain recombines TRBV28 with TRBJ2-5; D is undetermined. CDR1 MDHEN and CDR2 SYDVKM come from the germline V gene. The CDR3 extends over 17 amino acids. V was pared by 2 bases and J by 1 base, with 17 bases between. The CDR3 DNA reads as TGTGCCAGCAGTTTAACCCGGGTCTTCAGAAGCCAAGAGACCCAGTACTTC. It is translated as CASSLTRVFRSQETQYF.

This clone was observed once. The genes are TRBV30 and TRBJ1-5, with 11 nucleotides matching TRBD1. The length of the CDR3 is 14 residues. V lost 3 bases, J lost 5 bases, and 3 bases stayed unmatched. Germline V lookup: CDR1 GTSNPN, CDR2 SVGIG (reference sequence). The DNA of the CDR3 is TGTGCCTGGAGGGGACAGGGGGAGCATCAGCCCCAGCATTTT. This encodes CAWRGQGEHQPQHF.

V usage is TRBV21-1 and J usage is TRBJ2-7; the tabulated D call, TRBD2, remains unverified against the DNA. TRBV21-1 counts as a pseudogene. This CDR3 region has 15 residues. The CDR3 DNA reads as TGTGCCAGCAGCAAAGATAATCGGGGTACCTACGAGCAGTACTTC. The encoded protein is CASSKDNRGTYEQYF.

The chain recombines TRBV19 with TRBJ1-2; D is ambiguous. The CDR3 runs 16 residues. Trimming shortened V by 5 bases and J by 4 bases, and 20 bases separated the two germline ends. Germline V gene data show CDR1 as LNHDA and CDR2 as SQIVND (reference sequence). The CDR3 is CASSVLGAAPTYGYTF. CDR3 in DNA: TGTGCCAGTAGTGTCTTGGGAGCAGCTCCTACCTATGGCTACACCTTC. Full variable domain (remainder filled in from reference TRBV19 and TRBJ1-2): DGGITQSPKYLFRKEGQNVTLSCEQNLNHDAMYWYRQDPGQGLRLIYYSQIVNDFQKGDIAEGYSVSREKKESFPLTVTSAQKNPTAFYLCASSVLGAAPTYGYTFGSGTRLTVV.

V gene TRBV20-1 combines with J gene TRBJ2-5; TRBD2 agrees at 9 bases. Germline V gives CDR1 DFQATT, CDR2 SNEGSKA (reference sequence). J lost 1 base, V lost 3 bases, and 6 bases had no gene match. This CDR3 is built from 15 residues. DNA of the CDR3: TGCAGTGCTAGTCGTGGACTAGCGCCCCAAGAGACCCAGTACTTC. Protein product: CSASRGLAPQETQYF.

The chain has TRBV28 and TRBJ1-6, with D unclear. CDR1 MDHEN and CDR2 SYDVKM come from the germline V gene. Trimming shortened V by 6 bases and J by 10 bases, and 10 bases separated the two germline ends. This CDR3 region has 12 residues. CDR3 amino acids: CASRPGWSPLHF. The CDR3 DNA reads as TGTGCCAGCAGACCCGGGTGGTCACCCCTCCACTTT.